This TCR beta chain is drawn from a study of cytotoxic CD8 clonotypes in ibrutinib-treated CLL (dated by TCRdb to about 2021). For context, the study as a whole: In this cohort, 15 patients were treatment-naive and under 13 were relapsed/refractory, while roughly 17 had unmutated IGHV. Partial responses were observed in approximately 24 patients and complete responses in 2; after a median follow-up of roughly 72 months, remission was maintained in approximately 14 patients and progression was observed in approximately 12. The response samples were drawn at a median of approximately 12 months into treatment, with a range of roughly 6 to 36 months. An average of roughly 250,000 productive templates and around 100,000 productive rearrangements was obtained per sample. Longitudinal samples were available for about 30% of the 86 trial participants. Cryopreserved peripheral blood mononuclear cells were obtained prior to treatment, at the time of response, and at either disease progression or sustained remission. Every sample from remission and from progressive disease was obtained while the patients were still on ibrutinib. Broad study findings and their caveats: Public clonotypes were rare and either shrank or stayed stable during treatment, and the rise in clonality at ibrutinib response reflected expansion of private clonotypes. At baseline, clonality was higher than in age-matched healthy donors and showed a strong correlation with circulating CD8+ T-cell counts. Clonality increased at ibrutinib response, stayed stable in sustained remission, and fell back toward baseline at progression. Sustained-remission and progressing patients did not have matched sampling times, and lymph node repertoires were not examined.

The time point label for this specimen denotes: approximately twelve months on ibrutinib. For TCR beta library preparation, roughly 1.8 micrograms of genomic DNA was extracted from cryopreserved PBMCs. Longitudinal blood samples from CLL patients on ibrutinib monotherapy were analyzed using high-throughput TCR beta sequencing. The patients took part in an open-label, single-center phase 2 trial of ibrutinib monotherapy. The goal of deep resolution MiSeq sequencing was a depth between 1 in 1 million and 1 in 200,000 T cells, and coverage averaged 10x per clonotype. The immunoSEQ hsTCRB Kit was used to generate the TCR beta libraries. In the original analysis: The data were analyzed with ImmunoSEQ Analyzer and ImmunoSEQ Data Assistant, and V, D and J gene assignments followed IMGT definitions. Clonality, which ranges from 0 to 1, was calculated as one minus the normalized Shannon entropy of productive rearrangement frequencies. Only overrepresented clonotypes making up at least 0.05% of each patient's repertoire were included in the public clonotype analysis. About a dozen repertoires from age-matched healthy donors, obtained from immuneACCESS, served as clonality controls. Sourced from immuneACCESS, this table was stored by TCRdb with only in-frame sequences that have V and J called. A share of the clones is absent; for the studies checked, an unresolved V gene accounts for under half, and the remainder has no known explanation. V and J calls and clone size come straight from that table; D and trimming were deduced from the DNA. This sample comprises approximately 190,000 clones, 60% to 80% of them detected only once. Together, the top ten hold roughly an eighth of the sample.

Remarks on this clone: The specificity of this receptor is unknown. Nothing much larger sits one base from this clone, and base qualities are not available.

This clonotype originated in a human donor with chronic lymphocytic leukemia. Sequencing used PBMCs, obtained after 12 months of ibrutinib treatment.

In nucleotides, the sequence is TGCAGCGTTATACCCCTCTGGGAAGGAATGGACGAGCAGTACTTC. This codes for CSVIPLWEGMDEQYF. Recombination connected TRBV29-1 to TRBJ2-7; the D gene identity is not certain. Based on the germline V gene, the CDR1 and CDR2 sequences are SQVTM and ANQGSEA. V loses 5 bases, J loses 5 bases, and the germline ends lie 22 bases apart. Counted from cysteine to phenylalanine, this CDR3 has 15 amino acids. The only DNA kept is the CDR3, 45 bases in frame from the first base.